These 15 T cell receptor beta chains came from one sample sequenced in a study of somatic mutations in cytotoxic T cells in rheumatoid arthritis. The assay was immunoSEQ multiplex PCR, and TCRdb's table has in-frame clones only and misses some. Among about 17,000 clones, around 79% were seen once, and the ten largest hold about 10%. The source material was CD8+ T cells sorted from blood. These receptors came from an adult with rheumatoid arthritis.

V is TRBV9 and J is TRBJ2-7; 10 bases agree with TRBD1. J gave up 1 base and V 4 bases, and 2 bases lay outside the gene matches. Germline values: CDR1 SGDLS, CDR2 YYNGEE. The CDR3 consists of 14 residues. CDR3 sequence: CASSRTGGSYEQYF. Written as DNA, the CDR3 is TGTGCCAGCAGCCGGACAGGGGGATCCTACGAGCAGTACTTC.

The chain joins TRBV7-6 to TRBJ1-1, with 7 bases fitting TRBD1. Trimming took 1 base from V and 5 from J; bases not matched to a gene: 7. The CDR3 has 15 amino acids. Germline V CDR1 and CDR2: SGHVS, FNYEAQ. The CDR3 sequence: CASSLEGARLTEAFF. CDR3 nucleotides: TGTGCCAGCAGCTTAGAGGGGGCTCGGTTGACTGAAGCTTTCTTT.

The chain uses TRBV27 and TRBJ2-3, with unresolved D. V gave up 6 bases and J gave up 0 bases, with 4 bases separating them. Germline V gene data show CDR1 as MNHEY and CDR2 as SMNVEV (reference sequence). The CDR3 is 12 residues long. The CDR3 here is CASRGSTDTQYF. DNA of the CDR3: TGTGCCAGCAGAGGGAGCACAGATACGCAGTATTTT.

The rearrangement joins TRBV25-1 to TRBJ2-7, with D possibly matching TRBD1 (5 bases). This CDR3 has 13 amino acids. Germline V gives CDR1 MGHDK, CDR2 SYGVNS. V was trimmed by 5 bases and J by 7 bases, leaving 15 bases between them. DNA of the CDR3: TGTGCCAGCAGTTTACTGCAGGGTGGGGAGCAGTACTTC. It yields the protein CASSLLQGGEQYF.

The J gene is TRBJ1-3, the V gene TRBV7-2; no definite D call. Trimming cost V 0 bases and J 0 bases, with 6 bases left between them. There are 15 residues in the CDR3. Germline V CDR1 and CDR2: SGHTA, FQGNSA. CDR3 protein: CASSLAAASGNTIYF. Written as DNA, the CDR3 is TGTGCCAGCAGCTTAGCCGCAGCCTCTGGAAACACCATATATTTT.

This rearrangement joins TRBV5-4 to TRBJ2-3; TRBD2 matches 7 bases. Germline CDR1 reads SGHNT; CDR2 reads YYREEE (reference sequence). This CDR3 spans 17 amino acids. The trim removed 3 bases at V and 0 bases at J, leaving 10 bases unmatched. As DNA, the CDR3 is TGTGCCAGCAGCTCGCCAGTGACTAGCCTTAGCACAGATACGCAGTATTTT. It specifies CASSSPVTSLSTDTQYF.

This chain joins TRBV6-5 and TRBJ2-3; D assignment may be TRBD1 or TRBD2 (5 bases each). This CDR3 spans 16 amino acids. Germline values: CDR1 MNHEY, CDR2 SVGAGI. V was cut by 0 bases and J by 6 bases, with 16 bases left in between. CDR3 DNA sequence: TGTGCCAGCAGTTACTCCCGGGACCACGTGGGGGATACGCAGTATTTT. Amino acids: CASSYSRDHVGDTQYF.

The CDR3, as DNA: TGTGCCAGCATTCGACTAGCGGGAGAGACGGGCGAGCAGTACTTC. It translates to CASIRLAGETGEQYF. The chain links TRBV27 to TRBJ2-7; 12 bases are a match to TRBD2. Germline V gene sequence: CDR1 MNHEY, CDR2 SMNVEV (reference sequence). The J segment lost 6 bases and the V segment lost 7 bases, leaving 10 bases of the junction unmatched. The CDR3 covers 15 residues.

The J gene is TRBJ1-1, the V gene TRBV6-5, with no clear D. Germline lookup yields CDR1 MNHEY and CDR2 SVGAGI. The CDR3 consists of 15 residues. Trimming removed 0 bases from V and 4 bases from J, with 12 bases in between. CDR3 sequence reads: CASSYSSRSATEAFF. CDR3 coding DNA: TGTGCCAGCAGTTACTCGAGCCGCTCGGCCACTGAAGCTTTCTTT.

The V gene is TRBV19, the J gene TRBJ1-1; D remains ambiguous. The CDR3 is 14 amino acids. Deletions cut 6 bases from V and 4 bases from J, with 15 bases between. The germline gives CDR1 LNHDA, CDR2 SQIVND (reference sequence). The DNA for the CDR3 is TGTGCCAGTAGCACGGACCTTTTCGGCACTGAAGCTTTCTTT. Residues: CASSTDLFGTEAFF.

In its sample, this clone was seen once. The chain joins TRBV27 to TRBJ1-5; a possible D gene is TRBD1 (5 bases). Looked up from germline, CDR1 is MNHEY and CDR2 is SMNVEV (reference sequence). This CDR3 is 14 amino acids long. V was cut by 5 bases and J by 3 bases, with 11 bases left in between. This CDR3 reads CASSPRGHNQPQHF. The CDR3 nucleotides are TGTGCCAGCAGTCCCCGGGGCCACAATCAGCCCCAGCATTTT.

The rearrangement joins TRBV5-5 to TRBJ2-1, with D unclear. This CDR3 spans 15 amino acids. The V end was cut by 1 base, the J end by 1 base, with 9 bases between. Germline lookup yields CDR1 SGHKS and CDR2 YYEKEE (reference sequence). CDR3 DNA: TGTGCCAGCAGCTTGTGGCTCGAGTCCTACAATGAGCAGTTCTTC. It translates to CASSLWLESYNEQFF. The entire variable domain, with the rest obtained from reference TRBV5-5 and TRBJ2-1, is as follows: DAGVTQSPTHLIKTRGQQVTLRCSPISGHKSVSWYQQVLGQGPQFIFQYYEKEERGRGNFPDRFSARQFPNYSSELNVNALLLGDSALYLCASSLWLESYNEQFFGPGTRLTVL.

The chain joins TRBV4-1 to TRBJ2-7; 7 bases are shared with TRBD2. CDR1 and CDR2 from the germline V gene are MGHRA and YSYEKL. V lost 1 base, J lost 3 bases, and 6 bases stayed unmatched. The CDR3 loop spans 15 amino acids. The CDR3 sequence: CASSQGGAGNYEQYF. The CDR3 bases are TGCGCCAGCAGCCAAGGCGGAGCGGGGAACTACGAGCAGTACTTC.

The V and J genes are TRBV4-3 and TRBJ2-7; 11 nucleotides agree with TRBD1. The J segment lost 3 bases and the V segment lost 0 bases, leaving 4 bases of the junction unmatched. The CDR3 extends over 16 amino acids. Per the germline V gene, CDR1 is LGHNA and CDR2 is YSLEER. In DNA, the CDR3 is TGCGCCAGCAGCCAAGATACGGGGACAGGGGGCTACGAGCAGTACTTC. Amino acids: CASSQDTGTGGYEQYF.

This chain links TRBV6-1 with TRBJ2-3; 9 bases line up with TRBD2. The CDR3 contains 13 residues. Germline trimming cut 6 bases from V and 7 bases from J; bases unmatched to any gene: 5. Germline-derived CDR1 and CDR2 are MNHNS and SASEGT. The CDR3 region has the DNA TGTGCCAGCAGAGAGACTAGCGGTTATACGCAGTATTTT. Amino acids: CASRETSGYTQYF.